This T cell receptor (beta chain) was sequenced for a study of cytomegalovirus exposure and HLA in healthy donors. In the study overall: Unique TCRs from HLA-typed donors, about 85 million of them, were held in an early data release. Out of several hundred genotyped donors, about 80% belonged to the Caucasian-associated ancestry cluster.

PCR employed 60 Vbeta and 13 Jbeta primers. Original methodology: Later work found 65 million to 85 million unique TCR beta chains, with roughly 11 million shared. Sequencing used immunoSEQ multiplex PCR; TCRdb keeps in-frame clones, though not all of them. V and J calls and clone size are as listed in that table; D and trimming were resolved from the DNA. In all, the sample yields more than 140,000 clones. The V gene end was trimmed by 3 bases and the J gene end by 3 bases; junction bases not matched to a gene: 4. This CDR3 spans 15 amino acids. Germline CDR1 is SGHTA and CDR2 is FQGNSA. V usage is TRBV7-2 and J usage is TRBJ2-2; TRBD2 agrees at 7 bases. This sequence was found in a woman aged 18 to 35 in good health and CMV-seronegative. The sequenced sample consisted of PBMCs. DNA for the CDR3: TGTGCCAGCAGCTTGACTAGCTCGTACACCGGGGAGCTGTTTTTT. This translates into CASSLTSSYTGELFF. The whole variable domain, remainder taken from reference TRBV7-2 and TRBJ2-2, is GAGVSQSPSNKVTEKGKDVELRCDPISGHTALYWYRQSLGQGLEFLIYFQGNSAPDKSGLPSDRFSAERTGGSVSTLTIQRTQQEDSAVYLCASSLTSSYTGELFFGEGSRLTVL.